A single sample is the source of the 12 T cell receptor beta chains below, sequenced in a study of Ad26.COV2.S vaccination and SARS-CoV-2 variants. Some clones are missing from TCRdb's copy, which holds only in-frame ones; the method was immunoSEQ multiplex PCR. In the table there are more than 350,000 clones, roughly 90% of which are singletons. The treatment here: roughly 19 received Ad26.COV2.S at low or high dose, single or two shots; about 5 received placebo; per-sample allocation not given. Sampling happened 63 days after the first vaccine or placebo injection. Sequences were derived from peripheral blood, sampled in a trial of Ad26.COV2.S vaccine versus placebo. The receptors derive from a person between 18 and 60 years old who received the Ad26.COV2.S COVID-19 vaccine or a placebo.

CDR3 in amino acids: CASSLGTSGILQTYEQYF. CDR3 DNA sequence: TGCGCCAGCAGCTTAGGGACTAGCGGAATTCTACAGACCTACGAGCAGTACTTC. V gene TRBV5-1 combines with J gene TRBJ2-7; 11 nucleotides agree with TRBD2. Germline V gives CDR1 SGHRS, CDR2 YFSETQ. This CDR3 is built from 18 residues. Unmatched junction bases numbered 12, after V lost 2 bases and J lost 2 bases.

This CDR3 reads CASREIKTSGEYNEQFF. The CDR3 DNA follows: TGCGCCAGCAGAGAGATTAAGACTAGCGGGGAATACAATGAGCAGTTCTTC. The rearrangement joins TRBV10-1 to TRBJ2-1; TRBD2 matches at 11 bases. V lost 6 bases and J lost 4; bases outside the gene matches: 11. Germline V gene lookup returns CDR1 WNHNN and CDR2 SYGVQD (reference sequence). The CDR3 has 17 amino acids.

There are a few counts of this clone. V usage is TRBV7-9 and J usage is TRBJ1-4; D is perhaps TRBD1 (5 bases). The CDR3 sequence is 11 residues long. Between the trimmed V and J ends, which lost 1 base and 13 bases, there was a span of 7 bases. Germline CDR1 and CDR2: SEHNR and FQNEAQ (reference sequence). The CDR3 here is CASSLDGGLFF. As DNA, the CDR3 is TGTGCCAGCAGCTTAGACGGGGGACTGTTTTTT.

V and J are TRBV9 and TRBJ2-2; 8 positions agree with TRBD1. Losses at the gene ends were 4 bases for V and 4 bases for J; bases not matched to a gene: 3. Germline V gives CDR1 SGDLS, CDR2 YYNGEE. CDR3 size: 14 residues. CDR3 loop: CASSTTGGTGELFF. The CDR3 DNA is TGTGCCAGCAGCACCACAGGGGGCACCGGGGAGCTGTTTTTT.

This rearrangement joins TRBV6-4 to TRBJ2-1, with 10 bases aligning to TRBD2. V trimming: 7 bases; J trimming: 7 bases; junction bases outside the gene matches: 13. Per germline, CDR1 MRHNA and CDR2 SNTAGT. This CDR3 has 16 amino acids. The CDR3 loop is CASKHSGTSETNEQFF. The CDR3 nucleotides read TGTGCCAGCAAGCACTCCGGGACTAGCGAAACGAATGAGCAGTTCTTC.

CDR3 residues: CASSSGQTYEQYF. The CDR3, as DNA: TGTGCCAGCAGCTCGGGACAGACCTACGAGCAGTACTTC. This chain links TRBV7-2 with TRBJ2-7; TRBD1 aligns across 7 bases. The V gene's germline CDR1 is SGHTA and CDR2 FQGNSA. V lost 4 bases, J lost 2 bases, and 2 bases stayed unmatched. The CDR3 totals 13 residues.

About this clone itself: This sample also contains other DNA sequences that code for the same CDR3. This chain's CDR3 is CASSPGTSGYNEQFF. The CDR3 DNA sequence: TGTGCCAGCTCACCGGGGACTAGCGGGTACAATGAGCAGTTCTTC. V and J are TRBV18 and TRBJ2-1; 12 bases match TRBD2. Losses at the gene ends were 3 bases for V and 4 bases for J; bases not matched to a gene: 1. This CDR3 has 15 residues. The germline gives CDR1 KGHSH, CDR2 LQKENI.

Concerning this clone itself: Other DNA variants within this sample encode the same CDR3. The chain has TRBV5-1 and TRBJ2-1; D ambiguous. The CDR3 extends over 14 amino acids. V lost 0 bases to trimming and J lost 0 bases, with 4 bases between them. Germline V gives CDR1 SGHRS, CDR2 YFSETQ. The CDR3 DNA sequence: TGCGCCAGCAGCTTGGAGAGCTCCTACAATGAGCAGTTCTTC. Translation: CASSLESSYNEQFF.

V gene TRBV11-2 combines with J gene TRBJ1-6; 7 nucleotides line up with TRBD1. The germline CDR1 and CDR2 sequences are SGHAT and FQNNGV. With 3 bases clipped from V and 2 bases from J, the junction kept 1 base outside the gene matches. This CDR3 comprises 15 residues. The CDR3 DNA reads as TGTGCCAGCAGCTTCGACAGGGCCTATAATTCACCCCTCCACTTT. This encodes CASSFDRAYNSPLHF.

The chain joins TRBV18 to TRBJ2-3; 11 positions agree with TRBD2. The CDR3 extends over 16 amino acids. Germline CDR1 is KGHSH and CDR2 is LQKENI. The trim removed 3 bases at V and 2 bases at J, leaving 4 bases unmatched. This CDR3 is CASSPIAGGYTDTQYF. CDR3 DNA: TGTGCCAGCTCACCGATAGCGGGAGGGTACACAGATACGCAGTATTTT.

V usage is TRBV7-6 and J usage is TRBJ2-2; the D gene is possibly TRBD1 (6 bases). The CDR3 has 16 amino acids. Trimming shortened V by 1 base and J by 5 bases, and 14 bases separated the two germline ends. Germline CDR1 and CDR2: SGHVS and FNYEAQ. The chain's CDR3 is CASSLVRTGWTGELFF. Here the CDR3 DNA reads TGTGCCAGCAGCTTAGTTCGAACAGGGTGGACCGGGGAGCTGTTTTTT.

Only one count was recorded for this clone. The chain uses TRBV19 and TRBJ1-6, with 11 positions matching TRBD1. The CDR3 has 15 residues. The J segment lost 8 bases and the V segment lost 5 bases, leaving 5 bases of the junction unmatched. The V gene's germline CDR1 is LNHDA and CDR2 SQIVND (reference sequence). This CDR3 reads CASSEPGQGDSPLHF. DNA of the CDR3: TGTGCCAGTAGTGAACCGGGACAGGGGGATTCACCCCTCCACTTT.